These 22 T cell receptor beta chains originate from one sample sequenced in a study of cytomegalovirus exposure and HLA in healthy donors. PCR employed 60 Vbeta and 13 Jbeta primers. Clones were read by immunoSEQ multiplex PCR, and TCRdb kept only the in-frame ones, dropping some. The data show 100,000 to 150,000 clones, with 79% seen just once and 0.85% to 1.4% held by the top ten. The specimen sequenced was PBMCs. These receptors were collected from a male donor in good health and CMV-seronegative.

The chain combines TRBV20-1 with TRBJ2-5, with no clear D. The ends were cut back, 5 bases at V and 2 bases at J, with 3 bases in the middle. Germline V CDR1 and CDR2: DFQATT, SNEGSKA (reference sequence). The length of the CDR3 is 10 residues. The CDR3 is CSASQETQYF. The CDR3 DNA follows: TGCAGTGCTTCACAAGAGACCCAGTACTTC.

The chain couples TRBV6-5 to TRBJ1-6; D is unresolved. Per the germline V gene, CDR1 is MNHEY and CDR2 is SVGAGI. CDR3 length: 13 residues. V was trimmed by 8 bases and J by 5 bases, leaving 10 bases between them. The CDR3 reads CASGVTDNSPLHF. CDR3 bases: TGTGCCAGCGGAGTCACTGATAATTCACCCCTCCACTTT.

The V and J genes are TRBV5-6 and TRBJ2-5; the D gene is possibly TRBD2 (5 bases). V dropped 2 bases and J dropped 8 bases, with 7 bases sitting between them. The CDR3 runs 11 residues. CDR1 SGHDT and CDR2 YYEEEE come from the germline V gene. The CDR3 nucleotides read TGTGCCAGCAGCTTTGGAGGAACCCAGTACTTC. It specifies CASSFGGTQYF.

V and J are TRBV19 and TRBJ2-1; weak D call: TRBD2 (8 bases). CDR1 and CDR2 from the germline V gene are LNHDA and SQIVND (reference sequence). Trimming took 6 bases from V and 7 from J, leaving 28 bases between them. The length of the CDR3 is 18 residues. The CDR3 bases are TGTGCCAGTAGCACGACAGGGACCGGGACTAGGTTCGATAATGAGCAGTTCTTC. It encodes CASSTTGTGTRFDNEQFF. Full variable domain (missing parts from reference TRBV19 and TRBJ2-1): DGGITQSPKYLFRKEGQNVTLSCEQNLNHDAMYWYRQDPGQGLRLIYYSQIVNDFQKGDIAEGYSVSREKKESFPLTVTSAQKNPTAFYLCASSTTGTGTRFDNEQFFGPGTRLTVL.

The chain links TRBV7-2 to TRBJ2-5; D possibly corresponds to TRBD1 (6 bases). The end of the DNA fits TRBJ2-7 better, so the J call may be wrong. This CDR3 is built from 15 residues. Germline lookup yields CDR1 SGHTA and CDR2 FQGNSA. The CDR3 protein is CASSPRLDRTYEQYF. The CDR3 DNA sequence: TGTGCCAGCAGCCCACGGCTGGACAGAACCTACGAGCAGTACTTC.

The genes are TRBV5-6 and TRBJ2-3, with D perhaps matching TRBD1 (8 bases). The CDR3 extends over 15 amino acids. Trimming took off 4 bases at V and 3 bases at J, with 15 bases between the two ends. Germline CDR1 SGHDT, CDR2 YYEEEE. The CDR3 DNA reads as TGTGCCAGCAGCCTCACAGGGGGGGAAACAGATACGCAGTATTTT. Translation: CASSLTGGETDTQYF.

Comment on this clone: The junction shows a germline mismatch at one end, possibly a read error. The rearrangement uses TRBV11-2 and TRBJ2-1; 14 nucleotides align to TRBD2. This CDR3 is built from 15 residues. Germline CDR1 reads SGHAT; CDR2 reads FQNNGV. The CDR3 DNA is TGTGCCAGCAGCTCCCCCGGACTAGCGGGGGGCTCCCAGATCTTC. This encodes CASSSPGLAGGSQIF.

The rearrangement joins TRBV1 to TRBJ1-1; the D call TRBD1 from the table was never checked on the DNA. TRBV1 is a pseudogene. The CDR3 runs to 19 residues. CDR3 in amino acids: CTSSQGEQGALAMNTEAFF. CDR3 coding DNA: TGCACCAGCAGCCAGGGAGAACAGGGGGCGCTTGCCATGAACACTGAAGCTTTCTTT.

J is TRBJ2-3 and V is TRBV27; 7 bases are shared with TRBD1. V was clipped by 4 bases and J by 4 bases; unmatched bases: 5. This CDR3 has 14 amino acids. Germline lookup yields CDR1 MNHEY and CDR2 SMNVEV (reference sequence). The CDR3 region has the DNA TGTGCCAGCAGTTGGGGGACAGAAGCAGATACGCAGTATTTT. This sequence encodes CASSWGTEADTQYF.

The chain combines TRBV21-1 with TRBJ2-3; the D call in the table, TRBD2, was not verified against the DNA. TRBV21-1 is a known pseudogene. CDR3 length: 14 residues. In DNA form, the CDR3 reads TGTGCCAGCAGCAAAGCGGGGCCACGGGGGGGGCAGTATTTT. Translating it yields CASSKAGPRGGQYF.

This clone was seen at least ten times. V is TRBV4-3 and J is TRBJ2-7; TRBD2 might be the D (6 bases). Trimming removed 0 bases at V and 6 bases at J, with 18 bases between. CDR3 length: 16 residues. The germline V gene has CDR1 LGHNA and CDR2 YSLEER. The CDR3 loop is CASSQDPAGTPSEQYF. CDR3 DNA sequence: TGCGCCAGCAGCCAAGATCCGGCAGGGACTCCCTCCGAGCAGTACTTC.

The chain recombines TRBV11-1 with TRBJ2-2, with D possibly matching TRBD1 (5 bases). V lost 3 bases and J 1 base, leaving 6 bases between the germline ends. The CDR3 runs 14 residues. The germline V gene has CDR1 SGHAT and CDR2 FQDESV (reference sequence). The CDR3 nucleotides read TGTGCCAGCAGCTTTGACAGGAACACCGGGGAGCTGTTTTTT. It is translated as CASSFDRNTGELFF.

The chain uses TRBV27 and TRBJ2-3; the match to TRBD2 covers 7 bases. The CDR3 is 15 residues long. Per the germline V gene, CDR1 is MNHEY and CDR2 is SMNVEV (reference sequence). Unmatched junction bases numbered 1, after V lost 0 bases and J lost 1 base. CDR3: CASSLSGGGTDTQYF. The CDR3 DNA is TGTGCCAGCAGTTTATCGGGGGGGGGCACAGATACGCAGTATTTT.

The chain has TRBV7-9 and TRBJ1-1; D is possibly TRBD1 (5 bases). CDR1 is SEHNR, CDR2 FQNEAQ, per germline (reference sequence). Trimming took 5 bases from V and 5 from J, leaving 18 bases between them. The CDR3 runs 15 residues. CDR3 sequence (DNA): TGTGCCAGCAGCCCCTGGGGGGGACGGGGGACTGAAGCTTTCTTT. It is translated as CASSPWGGRGTEAFF.

CDR3 region: CASSSFRPGGTDTQYF. Written as DNA, the CDR3 is TGTGCCAGCAGCTCCTTCAGGCCGGGAGGCACAGATACGCAGTATTTT. The V and J genes are TRBV7-6 and TRBJ2-3; the D gene is possibly TRBD2 (6 bases). Deletions cut 4 bases from V and 1 base from J, with 15 bases between. The CDR3 is 16 amino acids. The germline CDR1 and CDR2 sequences are SGHVS and FNYEAQ.

V is TRBV6-1 and J is TRBJ1-2; 10 positions match TRBD1. Trimming took 7 bases from V and 4 from J; bases not matched to a gene: 9. The length of the CDR3 is 15 residues. CDR1 is MNHNS, CDR2 SASEGT, per germline. For the CDR3, the DNA is TGTGCCAGCATATTGACAGGGGGCTTAGGCTATGGCTACACCTTC. Its protein is CASILTGGLGYGYTF.

The chain employs TRBV19 and TRBJ1-6; 7 bases are shared with TRBD1. The V gene's germline CDR1 is LNHDA and CDR2 SQIVND (reference sequence). The J segment lost 9 bases and the V segment lost 4 bases, leaving 9 bases of the junction unmatched. The CDR3 runs to 15 residues. CDR3 protein: CASSTQQGTGSPLHF. Written as DNA, the CDR3 is TGTGCCAGTAGTACTCAACAGGGGACCGGTTCACCCCTCCACTTT.

J is TRBJ1-2 and V is TRBV19; tentatively, D is TRBD1 (5 bases). V lost 6 bases and J lost 4, with 15 bases in between. Germline V gene lookup returns CDR1 LNHDA and CDR2 SQIVND (reference sequence). This CDR3 is built from 14 residues. The CDR3 region has the DNA TGTGCCAGTAGGCCCAGGGCAGAAGGCTATGGCTACACCTTC. This gives the protein CASRPRAEGYGYTF.

Here the CDR3 reads CASSTGDRSSGNTIYF. CDR3 bases: TGCGCCAGCAGCACGGGGGACAGGAGCTCTGGAAACACCATATATTTT. This chain links TRBV5-1 with TRBJ1-3; 8 nucleotides align to TRBD1. Unmatched junction bases numbered 6, after V lost 4 bases and J lost 0 bases. The germline V gene has CDR1 SGHRS and CDR2 YFSETQ. The CDR3 covers 16 residues. Full variable domain (missing parts from reference TRBV5-1 and TRBJ1-3): KAGVTQTPRYLIKTRGQQVTLSCSPISGHRSVSWYQQTPGQGLQFLFEYFSETQRNKGNFPGRFSGRQFSNSRSEMNVSTLELGDSALYLCASSTGDRSSGNTIYFGEGSWLTVV.

This chain links TRBV4-2 with TRBJ1-5, with 7 nucleotides matching TRBD1. The germline V gene has CDR1 LGHNA and CDR2 YNFKEQ. V was clipped by 1 base and J by 5 bases; unmatched bases: 17. CDR3 size: 19 residues. CDR3 nucleotide sequence: TGTGCCAGCAGCCAAGGTTTGGTCAGGGGGACGGGGCGTGATCAGCCCCAGCATTTT. Translating it yields CASSQGLVRGTGRDQPQHF.

The table lists this clone with a few counts. The chain uses TRBV6-5 and TRBJ1-1, with no clear D. Germline-derived CDR1 and CDR2 are MNHEY and SVGAGI. V was clipped by 8 bases and J by 4 bases, with 11 bases between them. The CDR3 covers 12 residues. Here the CDR3 reads CASRGTGTEAFF. The CDR3 bases are TGTGCCAGCCGGGGTACCGGCACTGAAGCTTTCTTT.

CDR3 sequence reads: CASSEVVERGRVIEKLFF. The CDR3, as DNA: TGTGCCAGCAGTGAAGTAGTTGAAAGGGGGAGGGTTATCGAAAAACTGTTTTTT. The chain combines TRBV6-1 with TRBJ1-4, with D possibly matching TRBD1 (6 bases). V gave up 1 base and J gave up 8 bases, with 23 bases separating them. This CDR3 has 18 amino acids. CDR1 and CDR2 from the germline V gene are MNHNS and SASEGT.